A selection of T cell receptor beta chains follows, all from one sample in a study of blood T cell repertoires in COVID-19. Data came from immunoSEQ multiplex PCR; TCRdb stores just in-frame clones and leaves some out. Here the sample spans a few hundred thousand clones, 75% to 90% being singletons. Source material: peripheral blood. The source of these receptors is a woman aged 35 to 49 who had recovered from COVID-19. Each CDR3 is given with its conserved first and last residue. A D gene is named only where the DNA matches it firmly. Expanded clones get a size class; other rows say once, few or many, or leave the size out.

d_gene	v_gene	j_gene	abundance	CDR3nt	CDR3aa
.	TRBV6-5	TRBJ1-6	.	TGTGCCAGCAGTCCAAACTCGGGTAATTCACCCCTCCACTTT	CASSPNSGNSPLHF
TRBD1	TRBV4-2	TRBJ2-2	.	TGTGCCAGCAGCCAGGACGACAGGGGGCTTAACACCGGGGAGCTGTTTTTT	CASSQDDRGLNTGELFF
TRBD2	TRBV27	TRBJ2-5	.	TGTGCCAGCAGTGGGACTAGCGGGGGCACCCAGTACTTC	CASSGTSGGTQYF
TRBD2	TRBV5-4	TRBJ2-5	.	TGTGCCAGCAGCTTGGGGCGGGGGAGCCCGCTGGAGACCCAGTACTTC	CASSLGRGSPLETQYF
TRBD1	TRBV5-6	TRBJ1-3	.	TGTGCCAGCAGCAACCGGGACAGAGGAAACACCATATATTTT	CASSNRDRGNTIYF
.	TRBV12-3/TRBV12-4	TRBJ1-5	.	TGTGCCAGCAGTCCCCTGACAGGTCAGCCCCAGCATTTT	CASSPLTGQPQHF
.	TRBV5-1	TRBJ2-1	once	TGCGCCAGCAGCTTGGGGCAGGGATCCTACAATGAGCAGTTCTTC	CASSLGQGSYNEQFF
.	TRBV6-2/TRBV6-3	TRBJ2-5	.	TGTGCCAGCAGTTACGGACTTAAAGAGACCCAGTACTTC	CASSYGLKETQYF
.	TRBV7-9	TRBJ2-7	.	TGTGCCAGCAGCTTATGGGGGGACGAGCAGTACTTC	CASSLWGDEQYF
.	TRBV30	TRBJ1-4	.	TGTGCCTGGAGACGGCAGGGCTATGAAAAACTGTTTTTT	CAWRRQGYEKLFF
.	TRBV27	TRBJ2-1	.	TGTGCCAGCACGTCCCCGGGGGTATACAATGAGCAGTTCTTC	CASTSPGVYNEQFF
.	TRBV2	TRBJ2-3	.	TGTGCCAGCAGTGAAGTGCCTTTCGGTCTAGATACGCAGTATTTT	CASSEVPFGLDTQYF
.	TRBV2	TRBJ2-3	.	TGTGCCAGCAAGATTTCCACTTTGAGCACAGATACGCAGTATTTT	CASKISTLSTDTQYF
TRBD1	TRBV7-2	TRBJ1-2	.	TGTGCCAGCAGCTTAAGGACAGGGGGTTCCGGCTACACCTTC	CASSLRTGGSGYTF
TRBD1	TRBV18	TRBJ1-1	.	TGTGCCAGCTCCCCAGGGACAGGGGTTGAAGCTTTCTTT	CASSPGTGVEAFF
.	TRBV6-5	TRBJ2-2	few	TGTGCCAGCAGTTACTTTGAGGCCGGGGAGCTGTTTTTT	CASSYFEAGELFF
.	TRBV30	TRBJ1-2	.	TGTGCCTGGAGTGTTACCGGCTATGGCTACACCTTC	CAWSVTGYGYTF
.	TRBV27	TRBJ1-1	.	TGTGCCAGCAGTTTATTAGGCGGGAACACTGAAGCTTTCTTT	CASSLLGGNTEAFF
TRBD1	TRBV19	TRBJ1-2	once	TGTGCCAGTAGTTCCCTCGGGGACAGGAAGTTTGGCTACACCTTC	CASSSLGDRKFGYTF
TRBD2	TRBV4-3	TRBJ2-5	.	TGCGCCAGCAGCCTCCAAAGCGGGAGGGCCCATGAGACCCAGTACTTC	CASSLQSGRAHETQYF
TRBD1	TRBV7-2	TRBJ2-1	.	TGTGCCAGCAGCTACAGTGGAGGGACAGGGTGGGTGGTGGAGCAGTTCTTC	CASSYSGGTGWVVEQFF
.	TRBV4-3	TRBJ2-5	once	TGCGCCAGCAGCCAAGAGAGGTTTCCGGAAGAGACCCAGTACTTC	CASSQERFPEETQYF
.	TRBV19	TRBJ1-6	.	TGTGCCAGTAGTATAGCAACAAATAATTCACCCCTCCACTTT	CASSIATNNSPLHF
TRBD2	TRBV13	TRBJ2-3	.	TGTGCCAGCAGCCCAGGACTAGTTCTAAGCACAGATACGCAGTATTTT	CASSPGLVLSTDTQYF
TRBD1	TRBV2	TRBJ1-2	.	TGTGCCAGCCCCGGGCAGGGGGGCTATGGCTACACCTTC	CASPGQGGYGYTF